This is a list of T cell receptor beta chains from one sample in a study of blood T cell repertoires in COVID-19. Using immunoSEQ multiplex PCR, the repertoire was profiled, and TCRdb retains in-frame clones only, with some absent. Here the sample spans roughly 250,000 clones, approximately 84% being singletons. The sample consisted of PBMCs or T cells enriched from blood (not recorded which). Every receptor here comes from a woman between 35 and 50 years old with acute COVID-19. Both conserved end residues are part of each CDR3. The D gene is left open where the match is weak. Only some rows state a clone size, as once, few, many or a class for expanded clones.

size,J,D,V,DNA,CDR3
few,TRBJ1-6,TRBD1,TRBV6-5,TGTGCCAGCCTCGGGACAGGGGGTACTAATTCACCCCTCCACTTT,CASLGTGGTNSPLHF
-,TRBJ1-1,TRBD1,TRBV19,TGTGCCAGTTCTCGGACAGGGGGGAGGTTCACTGAAGCTTTCTTT,CASSRTGGRFTEAFF
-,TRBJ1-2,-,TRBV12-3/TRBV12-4,TGTGCCAGCAGTTTCCCGGGGGACTATGGCTACACCTTC,CASSFPGDYGYTF
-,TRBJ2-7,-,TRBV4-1,TGCGCCAGCAGCCAACTCCAAGAGGAAGCCTACGAGCAGTACTTC,CASSQLQEEAYEQYF
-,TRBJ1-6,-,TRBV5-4,TGTGCCAGCAGCTTGGGCGGGGGGAATTCACCCCTCCACTTT,CASSLGGGNSPLHF
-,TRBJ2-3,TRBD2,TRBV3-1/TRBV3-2,TGTGCCAGCAGCCAGAAGCTAACTAGCGAGGGGGATACGCAGTATTTT,CASSQKLTSEGDTQYF
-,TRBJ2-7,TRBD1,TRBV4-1,TGCGCCAGCAGCGACAGGGCAGGGGGCGGGTACGAGCAGTACTTC,CASSDRAGGGYEQYF
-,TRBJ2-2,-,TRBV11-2,TGTGCCAGCAGCACCAGCTGGACACCCGGGGAGCTGTTTTTT,CASSTSWTPGELFF
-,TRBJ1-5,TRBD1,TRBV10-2,TGCGCCAGCAGTGATACGGGACAGGGTGAGCCCCAGCATTTT,CASSDTGQGEPQHF
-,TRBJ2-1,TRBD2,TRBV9,TGTGCCAGCAGCGCACTAGCGGGAGAAGCAGGTGAGCAGTTCTTC,CASSALAGEAGEQFF
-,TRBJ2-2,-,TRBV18,TGTGCCAGCTCCACCACCCAAAAACTCGGGGAGCTGTTTTTT,CASSTTQKLGELFF
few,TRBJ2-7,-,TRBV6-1,TGTGCCAGCAGTGAACCACTAGTAAAGAGCTACGAGCAGTACTTC,CASSEPLVKSYEQYF
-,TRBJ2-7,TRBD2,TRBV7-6,TGTGCCAGCAGCCTCCTACTAGCGGGAGTGAAGGCGCAGTACTTC,CASSLLLAGVKAQYF
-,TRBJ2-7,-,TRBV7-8,TGTGCCAGCAGCCCTCTGGAGGCCGAGCAGTACTTC,CASSPLEAEQYF
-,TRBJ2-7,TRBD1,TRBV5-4,TGTGCCAGCAGCTCCGGGACAGGGGGGGACGAGCAGTACTTC,CASSSGTGGDEQYF
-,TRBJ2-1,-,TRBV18,TGTGCCAGCTCACCGGAGACTCTTAGCTCCTACAATGAGCAGTTCTTC,CASSPETLSSYNEQFF
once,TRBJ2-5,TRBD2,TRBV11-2,TGTGCCAGCAGCCCGGGACTAGCGCGAGAGACCCAGTACTTC,CASSPGLARETQYF
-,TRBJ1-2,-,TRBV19,TGTGCCAGTAGGACCGGGACAACAACTGGCTACACCTTC,CASRTGTTTGYTF
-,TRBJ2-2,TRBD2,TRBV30,TGTGCCTGGAGTGTGTCCCGGACTAGCGGGCGAGCGGGGGAGCTGTTTTTT,CAWSVSRTSGRAGELFF
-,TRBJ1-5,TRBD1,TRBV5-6,TGTGCCAGCAGCTTGACGATTGGGACAGGGACGGATGAGCCCCAGCATTTT,CASSLTIGTGTDEPQHF
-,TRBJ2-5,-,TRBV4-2,TGTGCCAGCAGCCCGAGGGGGAGAGATGAGACCCAGTACTTC,CASSPRGRDETQYF
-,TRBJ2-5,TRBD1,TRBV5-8,TGTGCCAGCAGCCTGGGGACAGGAATCGCCATGGAGACCCAGTACTTC,CASSLGTGIAMETQYF
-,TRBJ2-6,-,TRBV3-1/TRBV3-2,TGTGCCAGCAGCCAAGGTTCAGGGGCCAACGTCCTGACTTTC,CASSQGSGANVLTF
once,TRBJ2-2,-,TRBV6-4,TGTGCCAGCACCCCTAGCGTGAACACCGGGGAGCTGTTTTTT,CASTPSVNTGELFF
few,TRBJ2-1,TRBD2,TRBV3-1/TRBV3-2,TGTGCCAGCAGCCTCGGAAGCGGGAGTCGTTGGGATGAGCAGTTCTTC,CASSLGSGSRWDEQFF
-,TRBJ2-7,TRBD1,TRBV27,TGTGCCAGCAGTTTAGGACAGGGTTCCTACGAGCAGTACTTC,CASSLGQGSYEQYF
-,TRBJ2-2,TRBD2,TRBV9,TGTGCCAGCAACCCACTAGCGGGGAACACCGGGGAGCTGTTTTTT,CASNPLAGNTGELFF
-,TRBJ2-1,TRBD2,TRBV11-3,TGTGCCAGCAGCTTAGGGCGGGAGGTGAATGAGCAGTTCTTC,CASSLGREVNEQFF
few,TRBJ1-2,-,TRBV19,TGTGCCAGTAGTATAGGGGCTACTAACTATGGCTACACCTTC,CASSIGATNYGYTF
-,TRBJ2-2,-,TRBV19,TGTGCCAGTAGTACGGGGGTTATCGGGAACACCGGGGAGCTGTTTTTT,CASSTGVIGNTGELFF
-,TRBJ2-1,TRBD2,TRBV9,TGTGCCAGCAGCCTCCCCCCTTGGACTAGCGGGAGTGGGACCTACAATGAGCAGTTCTTC,CASSLPPWTSGSGTYNEQFF
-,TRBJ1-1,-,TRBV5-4,TGTGCCAGCAGCTTGGATCTTAACACTGAAGCTTTCTTT,CASSLDLNTEAFF
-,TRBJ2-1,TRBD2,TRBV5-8,TGTGCCAGCAGCTTGCTTAGCGGGAGGGCCGGCTACAATGAGCAGTTCTTC,CASSLLSGRAGYNEQFF
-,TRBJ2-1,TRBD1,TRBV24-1,TGTGCCACCAGCGCTCCGGGACAGGGGCGCCATGAGCAGTTCTTC,CATSAPGQGRHEQFF
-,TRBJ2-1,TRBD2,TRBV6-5,TGTGCCAGTGGACTAGCGGTTTACAATGAGCAGTTCTTC,CASGLAVYNEQFF
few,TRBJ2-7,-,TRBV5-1,TGCGCCAGCAGCTTGGCGGCGGGAACTAGGTCCGAGCAGTACTTC,CASSLAAGTRSEQYF
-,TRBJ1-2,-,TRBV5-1,TGCGCCAGCAGCTCCAGGGGCGGTTCTAACTATGGCTACACCTTC,CASSSRGGSNYGYTF
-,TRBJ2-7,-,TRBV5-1,TGCGCCAGCAGCTTGGCCGGTAGCGGAGGCTACGAGCAGTACTTC,CASSLAGSGGYEQYF
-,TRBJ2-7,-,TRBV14,TGTGCCAGCAGCCAAGATCCAACCTACGAGCAGTACTTC,CASSQDPTYEQYF
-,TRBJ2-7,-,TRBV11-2,TGTGCCAGCAGCTTAGCAGGTTCCTACGAGCAGTACTTC,CASSLAGSYEQYF
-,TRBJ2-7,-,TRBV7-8,TGTGCCAGCAGCTTAGGGGGAGGCGTGTACGAGCAGTACTTC,CASSLGGGVYEQYF
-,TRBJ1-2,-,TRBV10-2,TGCGCCAGCAGTGACAGGGTGAGGTCTGGCTACACCTTC,CASSDRVRSGYTF
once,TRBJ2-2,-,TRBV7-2,TGTGCCAGCAGCTTGGGGGGGAACACCGGGGAGCTGTTTTTT,CASSLGGNTGELFF
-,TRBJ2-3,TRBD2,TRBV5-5,TGTGCCAGCAGCCCAGCGGGAGTGAGCACAGATACGCAGTATTTT,CASSPAGVSTDTQYF
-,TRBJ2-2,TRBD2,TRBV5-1,TGCGCCAGCAGCTTGCTGGCGGGAGAAGGCACCGGGGAGCTGTTTTTT,CASSLLAGEGTGELFF
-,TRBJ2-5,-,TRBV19,TGTGCCAGTAGTATCAAAGTGACGGGTGAGACCCAGTACTTC,CASSIKVTGETQYF
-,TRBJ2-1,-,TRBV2,TGTGCCAGCAGTCCAACGGGAGCCTACAATGAGCAGTTCTTC,CASSPTGAYNEQFF
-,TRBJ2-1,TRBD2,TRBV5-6,TGTGCCAGCAGCTACACTAGCGGGGAGGCATTCTTC,CASSYTSGEAFF
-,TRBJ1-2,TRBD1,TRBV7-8,TGTGCCAGCAGCCCACTGGGCCAGGGGGCCGTTGGAGGCTACACCTTC,CASSPLGQGAVGGYTF
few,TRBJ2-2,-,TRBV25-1,TGTGCCAGCAGTGAAGTTCAGGGTGATACCGGGGAGCTGTTTTTT,CASSEVQGDTGELFF
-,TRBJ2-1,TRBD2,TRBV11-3,TGTGCCAGCAGCTTTCCTAGCGGGAGGGTTCTCTACAATGAGCAGTTCTTC,CASSFPSGRVLYNEQFF
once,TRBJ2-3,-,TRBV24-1,TGTGCCACCAGTGCAACAGGACGTGCCCAAGATACGCAGTATTTT,CATSATGRAQDTQYF
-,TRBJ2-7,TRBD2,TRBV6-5,TGTGCCAGCAGTTACTCGATGCTAGCGGACCCCTACGAGCAGTACTTC,CASSYSMLADPYEQYF
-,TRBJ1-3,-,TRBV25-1,TGTGCCAGCAGTGAAGAACAGGGACTAGGGGACACCATATATTTT,CASSEEQGLGDTIYF
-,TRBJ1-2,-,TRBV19,TGTGCCAGTAGAGGGGCCTATGGCTACACCTTC,CASRGAYGYTF